This T cell receptor beta chain is drawn from a study of cytomegalovirus exposure and HLA in healthy donors. On the study more broadly: In a previous analysis, 120 million or so unique TCR beta sequences were found from 150 million to 200 million T cells. Drawn from HLA-typed donors, tens of millions of unique TCRs were held in an early data release. Overall study results and limits: A reported reduction in N-insertions relative to the approximately 690-donor mean was seen in an Asian-associated ancestry cluster in a later analysis. Sequences of the TCR beta chain were said to predict the HLA-A and HLA-B alleles of most subjects accurately.

Germline V gene lookup returns CDR1 PRHDT and CDR2 FYEKMQ (reference sequence). The ends lost 8 bases at V and 6 bases at J; junction bases unmatched: 4. The CDR3 length is 12 residues. In the case of this clone: Antigen specificity is unknown.

The PCR was carried out with 60 Vbeta primers and 13 Jbeta primers. TCRdb keeps only in-frame clones here, not all; method: immunoSEQ multiplex PCR. The data contain about 200,000 clones, under 80% of them seen just once; the ten biggest clones take up 0.22%. This TCR derives from a girl aged 2 to 10 in good health and CMV-seronegative. Material for sequencing was PBMCs. The gene calls are TRBV13 and TRBJ1-3; TRBD1 agrees at 7 bases. The DNA of the CDR3 is TGTGCCAGCCGGACAGGATTAAACACCATATATTTT. Translated, it gives CASRTGLNTIYF.